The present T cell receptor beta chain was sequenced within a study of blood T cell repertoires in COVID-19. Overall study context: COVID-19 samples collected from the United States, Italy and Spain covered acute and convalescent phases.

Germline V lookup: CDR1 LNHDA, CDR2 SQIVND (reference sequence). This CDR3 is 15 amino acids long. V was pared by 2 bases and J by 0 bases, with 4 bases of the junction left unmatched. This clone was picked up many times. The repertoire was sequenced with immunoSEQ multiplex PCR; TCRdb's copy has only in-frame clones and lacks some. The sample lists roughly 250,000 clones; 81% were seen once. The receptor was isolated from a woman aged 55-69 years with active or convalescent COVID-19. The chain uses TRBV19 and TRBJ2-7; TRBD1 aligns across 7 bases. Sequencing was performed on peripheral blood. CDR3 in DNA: TGTGCCAGTAGTATAAGCTGGGACAGCTCCTACGAGCAGTACTTC. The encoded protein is CASSISWDSSYEQYF.